These 10 T cell receptor beta chains share one sample of origin, sequenced in a study of response to subunit inactivated influenza vaccine. Via MiXCR, TCRdb re-called the RT-PCR reads, giving one row per CDR3 protein. The sample gives 650,000 to 800,000 distinct CDR3 sequences, over 11% of which show up once; less than 7% is in the top ten. The sequencing used PBMCs from blood, collected around two weeks before vaccination. These receptors all stem from a man in his forties or fifties who received an inactivated influenza vaccine.

This chain uses TRBV4-3 with TRBJ1-4; 10 bases align to TRBD1. J was trimmed by 13 bases and V by 0 bases; bases with no gene match: 11. Germline V lookup: CDR1 LGHNA, CDR2 YSLEER. There are 16 residues in the CDR3. In DNA, the CDR3 is TGCGCCAGCAGCCAAGATCTTACGACAGGGGGCGAAGGACTGTTTTTT. Its protein is CASSQDLTTGGEGLFF.

The chain joins TRBV5-1 to TRBJ1-2; D is unresolved. The germline gives CDR1 SGHRS, CDR2 YFSETQ. This CDR3 contains 14 residues. V was trimmed by 0 bases and J by 4 bases, leaving 10 bases between them. CDR3 coding DNA: TGCGCCAGCAGCTTGGAGGATCGGTCCTATGGCTACACCTTC. Protein sequence: CASSLEDRSYGYTF.

The V and J genes are TRBV7-9 and TRBJ2-7, with D hard to call. CDR1 and CDR2 from the germline V gene are SEHNR and FQNEAQ (reference sequence). This CDR3 is built from 15 residues. V dropped 5 bases and J dropped 5 bases, with 19 bases sitting between them. DNA of the CDR3: TGTGCCAGCAGCCCGTTTTTTTCGCAGTCGCACGAGCAGTACTTC. Translating gives CASSPFFSQSHEQYF.

This chain joins TRBV28 and TRBJ2-7, with TRBD2 matching 13 bases. CDR1 MDHEN and CDR2 SYDVKM come from the germline V gene. V shed 5 bases, J shed 0 bases, and the junction held 13 bases outside the gene matches. The CDR3 extends over 19 amino acids. CDR3 DNA sequence: TGTGCCAGCAGTATCCGGAGGACTAGCGGGGGTGAGAGCTCCTACGAGCAGTACTTC. Translating gives CASSIRRTSGGESSYEQYF. Together with reference TRBV28 and TRBJ2-7, the CDR3 gives the full variable domain: DVKVTQSSRYLVKRTGEKVFLECVQDMDHENMFWYRQDPGLGLRLIYFSYDVKMKEKGDIPEGYSVSREKKERFSLILESASTNQTSMYLCASSIRRTSGGESSYEQYFGPGTRLTVT.

The gene calls are TRBV4-2 and TRBJ2-1; 9 bases are shared with TRBD1. Unmatched junction bases numbered 10, after V lost 4 bases and J lost 6 bases. The length of the CDR3 is 16 residues. CDR1 and CDR2 (germline): LGHNA, YNFKEQ. The CDR3 loop is CASSPLGDRVSNEQFF. The CDR3 nucleotides read TGTGCCAGCAGCCCCCTAGGGGACAGGGTAAGCAATGAGCAGTTCTTC.

The chain combines TRBV6-2 or TRBV6-3 with TRBJ2-7, with D possibly being TRBD1 or TRBD2 (5 bases each). Germline CDR1 reads MNHEY; CDR2 reads SVGEGT. The CDR3 consists of 15 residues. V dropped 6 bases and J dropped 6 bases, with 21 bases sitting between them. CDR3: CASSAYRGDVGEQYF. The CDR3 bases are TGTGCCAGCAGCGCCTACAGAGGGGACGTGGGCGAGCAGTACTTC.

V and J are TRBV11-2 and TRBJ2-1, with 8 bases fitting TRBD2. The CDR3 is 15 residues long. J was trimmed by 9 bases and V by 1 base; bases with no gene match: 8. Germline assignment: CDR1 SGHAT and CDR2 FQNNGV. The CDR3 DNA reads as TGTGCCAGCAGCTTAGTAGCCGGGGGGGCGAGTGAGCAGTTCTTC. Translating gives CASSLVAGGASEQFF.

The genes are TRBV5-6 and TRBJ1-6; D ambiguous. The V end lost 0 bases, the J end lost 9 bases, and 13 bases lay between the germline ends. Germline lookup yields CDR1 SGHDT and CDR2 YYEEEE. The CDR3 is made up of 15 amino acids. The CDR3 region has the DNA TGTGCCAGCAGCTTGGCCCCCTCGCCTGGTTCACCCCTCCACTTT. Protein sequence: CASSLAPSPGSPLHF.

This chain links TRBV20-1 with TRBJ1-5; 8 bases agree with TRBD1. After removal of 3 bases from V and 2 bases from J, the junction contained 6 bases not matched to a gene. This CDR3 is 15 amino acids long. Per germline, CDR1 DFQATT and CDR2 SNEGSKA (reference sequence). The CDR3 spells CSARTQGAGNQPQHF. The CDR3 DNA reads TGCAGTGCTAGGACCCAGGGGGCTGGCAATCAGCCCCAGCATTTT.

The CDR3 region has the DNA TGCAGTGCCCGGCGAGGGGGGGCGGTAGATACGCAGTATTTT. Translation: CSARRGGAVDTQYF. The rearrangement links TRBV20-1 to TRBJ2-3; D perhaps matches TRBD2 (7 bases). CDR3 length equals 14 residues. V gave up 6 bases and J gave up 5 bases, with 18 bases separating them. Germline lookup yields CDR1 DFQATT and CDR2 SNEGSKA (reference sequence).